This T cell receptor (beta chain) is from a study of identical twins. The authors used template switching to add a universal primer site and gave cDNA unique molecular identifiers. From the 5' RACE reads, TCRdb called clonotypes with MiXCR, one entry per CDR3 protein. The sample yields roughly 1,500,000 distinct CDR3 sequences, around 33% seen once. CDR1 SGHDT and CDR2 YYEEEE come from the germline V gene. The CDR3 runs to 17 residues. V lost 1 base to trimming and J lost 0 bases, with 17 bases between them. A few counts support this clonotype. Its target is unknown. Findings and caveats of the study: The study found excess low generation probability among twin-shared out-of-frame alpha sequences. Potential partial confounding of zero-insertion analyses by invariant MAIT and iNKT cells was noted. Abundant cord blood beta clonotypes carried fewer insertions; memory repertoires showed none.

Sequencing input: cord blood. This chain links TRBV5-6 with TRBJ2-7, with D tentatively TRBD1 or TRBD2 (5 bases each). The receptor comes from a newborn girl in good health. The CDR3 region has the DNA TGTGCCAGCAGCTTGATCCTGGTCCGGGACGGCTCCTACGAGCAGTACTTC. Its protein is CASSLILVRDGSYEQYF.